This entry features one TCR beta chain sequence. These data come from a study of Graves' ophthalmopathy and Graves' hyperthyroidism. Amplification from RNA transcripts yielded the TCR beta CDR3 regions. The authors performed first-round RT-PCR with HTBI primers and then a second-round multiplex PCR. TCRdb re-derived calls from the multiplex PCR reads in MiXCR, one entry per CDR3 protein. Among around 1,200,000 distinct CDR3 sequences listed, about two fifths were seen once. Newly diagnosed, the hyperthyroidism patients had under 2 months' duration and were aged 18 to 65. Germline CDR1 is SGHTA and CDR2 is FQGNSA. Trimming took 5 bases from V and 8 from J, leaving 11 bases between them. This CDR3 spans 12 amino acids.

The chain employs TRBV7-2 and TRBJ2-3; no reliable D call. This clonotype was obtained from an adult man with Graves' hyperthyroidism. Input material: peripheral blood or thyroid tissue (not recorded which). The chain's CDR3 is CASSTNAGTQYF. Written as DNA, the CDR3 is TGTGCCAGCAGCACCAACGCCGGTACGCAGTATTTT. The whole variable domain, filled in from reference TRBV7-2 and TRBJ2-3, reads GAGVSQSPSNKVTEKGKDVELRCDPISGHTALYWYRQSLGQGLEFLIYFQGNSAPDKSGLPSDRFSAERTGGSVSTLTIQRTQQEDSAVYLCASSTNAGTQYFGPGTRLTVL.